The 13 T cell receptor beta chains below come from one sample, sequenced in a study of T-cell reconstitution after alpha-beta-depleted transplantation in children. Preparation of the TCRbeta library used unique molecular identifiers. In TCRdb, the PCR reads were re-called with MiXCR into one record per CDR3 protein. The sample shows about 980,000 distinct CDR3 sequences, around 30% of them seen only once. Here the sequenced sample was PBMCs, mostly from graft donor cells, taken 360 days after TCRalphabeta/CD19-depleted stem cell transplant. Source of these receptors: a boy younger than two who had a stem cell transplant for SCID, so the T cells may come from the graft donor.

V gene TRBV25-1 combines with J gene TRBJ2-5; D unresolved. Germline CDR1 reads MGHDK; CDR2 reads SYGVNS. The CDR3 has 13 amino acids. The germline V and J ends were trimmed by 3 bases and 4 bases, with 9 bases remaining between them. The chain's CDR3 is CASSDPYPETQYF. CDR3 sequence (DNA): TGTGCCAGCAGTGACCCTTACCCAGAGACCCAGTACTTC.

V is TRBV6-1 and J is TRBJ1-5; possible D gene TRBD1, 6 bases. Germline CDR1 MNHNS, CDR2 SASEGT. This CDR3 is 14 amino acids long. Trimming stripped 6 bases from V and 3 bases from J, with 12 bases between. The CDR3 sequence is CASSRTVNNQPQHF. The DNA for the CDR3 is TGTGCCAGCAGCCGGACAGTCAACAATCAGCCCCAGCATTTT.

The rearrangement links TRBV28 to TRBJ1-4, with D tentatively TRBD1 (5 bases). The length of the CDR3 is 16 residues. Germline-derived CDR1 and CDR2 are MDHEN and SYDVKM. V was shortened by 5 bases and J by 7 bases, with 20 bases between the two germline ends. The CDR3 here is CASSHNAGGSGEKLFF. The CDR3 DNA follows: TGTGCCAGCAGTCACAACGCGGGGGGTTCTGGTGAAAAACTGTTTTTT.

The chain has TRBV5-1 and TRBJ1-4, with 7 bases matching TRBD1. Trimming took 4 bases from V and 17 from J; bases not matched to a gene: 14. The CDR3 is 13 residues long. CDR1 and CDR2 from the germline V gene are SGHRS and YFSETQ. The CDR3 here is CASSTDQGGNVFF. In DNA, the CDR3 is TGCGCCAGCAGCACCGACCAGGGGGGAAATGTCTTTTTT.

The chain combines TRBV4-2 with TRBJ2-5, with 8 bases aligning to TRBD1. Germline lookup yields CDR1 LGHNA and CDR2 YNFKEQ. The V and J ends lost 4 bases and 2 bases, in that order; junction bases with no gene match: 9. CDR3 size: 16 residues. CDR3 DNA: TGTGCCAGCAGCCCCCAGGGGGCCCTAGGGCAAGAGACCCAGTACTTC. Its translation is CASSPQGALGQETQYF.

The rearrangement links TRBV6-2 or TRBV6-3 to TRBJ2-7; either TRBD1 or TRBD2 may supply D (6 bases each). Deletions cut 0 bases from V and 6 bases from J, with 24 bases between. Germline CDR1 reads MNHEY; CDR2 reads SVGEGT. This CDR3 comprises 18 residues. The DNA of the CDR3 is TGTGCCAGCAGTTACTCGATTGGGGGGCTTGGACGGTCGGGCGAGCAGTACTTC. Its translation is CASSYSIGGLGRSGEQYF.

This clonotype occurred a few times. The CDR3 nucleotides read TGTGCCAGCAGTGCTACTAGCCCAGAGGGTGAGCAGTTCTTC. It specifies CASSATSPEGEQFF. The gene calls are TRBV28 and TRBJ2-1, with TRBD2 as a possible D gene (6 bases). V shed 5 bases and J shed 9 bases, with 17 bases lying between them. The length of the CDR3 is 14 residues. Germline CDR1 and CDR2: MDHEN and SYDVKM.

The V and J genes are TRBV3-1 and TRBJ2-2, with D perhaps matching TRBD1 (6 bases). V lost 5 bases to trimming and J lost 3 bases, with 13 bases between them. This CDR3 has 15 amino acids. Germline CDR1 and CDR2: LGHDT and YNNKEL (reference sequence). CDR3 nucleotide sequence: TGTGCCAGCAGCAAACTTGGACAGTACACCGGGGAGCTGTTTTTT. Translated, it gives CASSKLGQYTGELFF. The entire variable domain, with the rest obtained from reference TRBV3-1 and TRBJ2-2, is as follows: DTAVSQTPKYLVTQMGNDKSIKCEQNLGHDTMYWYKQDSKKFLKIMFSYNNKELIINETVPNRFSPKSPDKAHLNLHINSLELGDSAVYFCASSKLGQYTGELFFGEGSRLTVL.

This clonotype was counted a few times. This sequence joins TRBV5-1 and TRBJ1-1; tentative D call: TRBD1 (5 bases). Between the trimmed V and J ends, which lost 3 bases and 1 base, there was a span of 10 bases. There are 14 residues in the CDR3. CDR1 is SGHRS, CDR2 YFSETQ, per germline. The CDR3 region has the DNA TGCGCCAGCAGCTGGGTGGGGCAGAACACTGAAGCTTTCTTT. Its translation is CASSWVGQNTEAFF.

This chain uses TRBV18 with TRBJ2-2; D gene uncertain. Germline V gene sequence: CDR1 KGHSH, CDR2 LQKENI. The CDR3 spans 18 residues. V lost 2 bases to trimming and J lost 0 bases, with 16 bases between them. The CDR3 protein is CASSPTQTSKTNTGELFF. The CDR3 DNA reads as TGTGCCAGCTCACCAACCCAAACGTCTAAAACGAACACCGGGGAGCTGTTTTTT. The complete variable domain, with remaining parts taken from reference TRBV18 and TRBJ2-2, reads NAGVMQNPRHLVRRRGQEARLRCSPMKGHSHVYWYRQLPEEGLKFMVYLQKENIIDESGMPKERFSAEFPKEGPSILRIQQVVRGDSAAYFCASSPTQTSKTNTGELFFGEGSRLTVL.

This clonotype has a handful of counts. Written as DNA, the CDR3 is TGTGCCAGCAGCTTACTTCAGGCAGGGGCCACAGATACGCAGTATTTT. Translation gives CASSLLQAGATDTQYF. The rearrangement joins TRBV7-8 to TRBJ2-3, with D perhaps matching TRBD1 (6 bases). CDR3 length: 16 amino acids. CDR1 is SGHVS, CDR2 FQNEAQ, per germline. Trimming left V 2 bases short and J 2 bases short, with 14 bases between.

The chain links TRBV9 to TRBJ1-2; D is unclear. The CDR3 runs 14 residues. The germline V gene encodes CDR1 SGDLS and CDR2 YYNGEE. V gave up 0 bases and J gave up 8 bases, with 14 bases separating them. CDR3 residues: CASSVEPPAGGYTF. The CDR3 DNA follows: TGTGCCAGCAGCGTAGAGCCCCCGGCGGGGGGCTACACCTTC.

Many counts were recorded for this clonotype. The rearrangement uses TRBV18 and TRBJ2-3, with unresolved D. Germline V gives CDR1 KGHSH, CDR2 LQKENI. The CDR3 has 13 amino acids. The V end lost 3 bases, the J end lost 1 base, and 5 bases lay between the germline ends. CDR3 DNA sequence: TGTGCCAGCTCACCCGAAGGCACAGATACGCAGTATTTT. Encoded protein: CASSPEGTDTQYF.